The next 4 T cell receptor beta chains were all read from a single sample in a study of OX40 agonist ivuxolimab in advanced cancers. Libraries were made using the immunoSEQ multiplex PCR assay. The source is immuneACCESS, and TCRdb retained only in-frame sequences with V and J called. Part of the clones is not carried over; for the studies checked, unresolved V genes explain less than half of this, and the remainder is unexplained. The sample table holds under 80,000 clones, of which roughly 87% were seen once. The ten largest clones represent about 2.1% of the sample. This specimen was CD4+ or CD8+ T cells sorted from blood, taken in a trial of the OX40 agonist ivuxolimab. The receptors come from an adult with an advanced solid tumor such as melanoma, head and neck, liver or kidney cancer.

This rearrangement joins TRBV7-9 to TRBJ2-6; 8 bases map to TRBD2. The CDR3 is 16 amino acids. Germline V gene sequence: CDR1 SEHNR, CDR2 FQNEAQ (reference sequence). Trimming at V came to 5 bases and at J to 4 bases, leaving 7 bases not matched to a gene. For the CDR3, the DNA is TGTGCCAGCAGCAAAAGACTAGCGCTAGGGGCCAACGTCCTGACTTTC. Its translation is CASSKRLALGANVLTF.

V is TRBV7-2 and J is TRBJ2-7; 7 bases fit TRBD1. CDR1 is SGHTA, CDR2 FQGNSA, per germline. J lost 2 bases, V lost 1 base, and 14 bases had no gene match. The CDR3 has 18 amino acids. The CDR3 DNA is TGTGCCAGCAGCTTAGGTTCCCTCTGGACAGGCGCTACCTACGAGCAGTACTTC. It encodes CASSLGSLWTGATYEQYF.

The chain is built from TRBV4-3 and TRBJ2-1; TRBD1 matches at 7 bases. CDR3 length: 16 residues. The germline V gene has CDR1 LGHNA and CDR2 YSLEER. Trimming cost V 1 base and J 2 bases; bases outside gene matches: 5. The CDR3 protein is CASSQAGTGAYNEQFF. The CDR3 bases are TGCGCCAGCAGCCAAGCGGGAACAGGGGCCTACAATGAGCAGTTCTTC.

The rearrangement links TRBV28 to TRBJ2-7, with no clear D. The CDR3 sequence is 16 residues long. Germline lookup yields CDR1 MDHEN and CDR2 SYDVKM. V dropped 6 bases and J dropped 5 bases, with 23 bases sitting between them. The chain's CDR3 is CASRAGDLRGKNEQYF. DNA for the CDR3: TGTGCCAGCAGGGCAGGCGATCTGCGAGGCAAAAACGAGCAGTACTTC.